These 7 T cell receptor beta chains came from one sample sequenced in a study of CD8 T cells in ankylosing spondylitis. TCRdb passed the 5' RACE reads through MiXCR, listing each CDR3 protein once. The top ten hold around 4.9% of the sample, which has about 250,000 distinct CDR3 sequences, approximately 8.4% seen once. The sample comprised blood, either unsorted or a sorted T cell fraction (not recorded which). These receptors were collected from a female donor with ankylosing spondylitis or in good health (not recorded which).

This clonotype was seen repeatedly, ten times or more. The chain couples TRBV6-1 to TRBJ2-5; D is uncertain. The length of the CDR3 is 13 residues. V lost 6 bases, J lost 5 bases, and 13 bases lay in between. Per the germline V gene, CDR1 is MNHNS and CDR2 is SASEGT. DNA for the CDR3: TGTGCCAGCAGGCGACTGGGATCGGAGACCCAGTACTTC. Amino acid sequence: CASRRLGSETQYF.

This clonotype was counted ten times or more. The J gene is TRBJ1-1, the V gene TRBV12-3 or TRBV12-4, with 8 bases fitting TRBD1. Trimming took 6 bases from V and 2 from J; bases not matched to a gene: 8. This CDR3 has 15 amino acids. The CDR3 sequence is CASRRQGTLNTEAFF. CDR3 nucleotides: TGTGCCAGCAGACGACAGGGGACCTTAAACACTGAAGCTTTCTTT.

The rearrangement joins TRBV7-8 to TRBJ2-7; tentatively, D is TRBD1 or TRBD2 (7 bases each). CDR1 and CDR2 (germline): SGHVS, FQNEAQ. The CDR3 has 19 residues. Trimming removed 1 base from V and 3 bases from J, with 25 bases in between. The DNA of the CDR3 is TGTGCCAGCAGCTTAGTTGGGGCTGGGGGGGGACAGCATTTCTACGAGCAGTACTTC. Amino acids: CASSLVGAGGGQHFYEQYF.

This clonotype was counted ten times or more. This chain uses TRBV25-1 with TRBJ2-1; D is perhaps TRBD1 or TRBD2 (5 bases each). V lost 6 bases to trimming and J lost 8 bases, with 17 bases between them. Germline V CDR1 and CDR2: MGHDK, SYGVNS. The CDR3 loop spans 14 amino acids. The CDR3 DNA sequence: TGTGCCAGCAGGGGTACGGGGCGTGGAGATGAGCAGTTCTTC. Amino acids: CASRGTGRGDEQFF.

The table lists this clonotype with many counts. The rearrangement links TRBV5-1 to TRBJ2-7; 8 nucleotides line up with TRBD1. Germline trimming cut 3 bases from V and 6 bases from J; bases unmatched to any gene: 2. Germline values: CDR1 SGHRS, CDR2 YFSETQ. The CDR3 length is 12 residues. For the CDR3, the DNA is TGCGCCAGCAGCTGGACAGGGCTCGAGCAGTACTTC. The encoded protein is CASSWTGLEQYF. Drawing the rest from reference TRBV5-1 and TRBJ2-7, the complete variable domain is KAGVTQTPRYLIKTRGQQVTLSCSPISGHRSVSWYQQTPGQGLQFLFEYFSETQRNKGNFPGRFSGRQFSNSRSEMNVSTLELGDSALYLCASSWTGLEQYFGPGTRLTVT.

The chain carries TRBV18 and TRBJ2-1; 8 positions agree with TRBD1. The CDR3 contains 15 residues. The J segment lost 5 bases and the V segment lost 6 bases, leaving 9 bases of the junction unmatched. CDR1 and CDR2 (germline): KGHSH, LQKENI. The CDR3 coding sequence is TGTGCCAGCTCCCTCGGACAGGGAGGAAACAATGAGCAGTTCTTC. It yields the protein CASSLGQGGNNEQFF.

This clonotype has ten or more counts. The chain recombines TRBV28 with TRBJ2-5; D is unresolved. The V end was cut by 8 bases, the J end by 1 base, with 14 bases between. The CDR3 extends over 14 amino acids. CDR1 and CDR2 from the germline V gene are MDHEN and SYDVKM. The CDR3 loop is CASSQMDGQETQYF. CDR3 nucleotides: TGTGCCAGCTCACAAATGGACGGCCAAGAGACCCAGTACTTC.